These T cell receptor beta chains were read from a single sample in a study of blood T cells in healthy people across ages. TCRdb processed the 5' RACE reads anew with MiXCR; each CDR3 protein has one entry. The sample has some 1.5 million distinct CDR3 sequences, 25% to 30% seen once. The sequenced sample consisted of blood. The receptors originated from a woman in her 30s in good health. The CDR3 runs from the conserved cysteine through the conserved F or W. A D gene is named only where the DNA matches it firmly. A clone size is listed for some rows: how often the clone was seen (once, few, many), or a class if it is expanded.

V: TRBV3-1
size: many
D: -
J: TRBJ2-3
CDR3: CASSQARTRRSTDTQYF
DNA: TGTGCCAGCAGCCAAGCCCGGACCCGAAGGTCCACAGATACGCAGTATTTT

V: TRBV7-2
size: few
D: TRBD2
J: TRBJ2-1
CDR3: CASSLALAGTDNEQFF
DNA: TGTGCCAGCAGCTTAGCTTTAGCGGGGACGGATAATGAGCAGTTCTTC

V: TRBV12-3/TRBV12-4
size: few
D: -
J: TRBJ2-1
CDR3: CASGRGGGEQFF
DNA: TGTGCCAGCGGCCGAGGGGGGGGAGAGCAGTTCTTC

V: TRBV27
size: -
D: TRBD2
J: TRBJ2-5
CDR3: CASSPRTSAGDQYF
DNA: TGTGCCAGCAGTCCGAGGACTAGCGCCGGGGACCAGTACTTC

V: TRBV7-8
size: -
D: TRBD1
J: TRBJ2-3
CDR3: CASSPTPGTGKSDTQYF
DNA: TGTGCCAGCAGCCCAACCCCCGGGACAGGGAAATCAGATACGCAGTATTTT

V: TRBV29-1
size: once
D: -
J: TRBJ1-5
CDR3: CSITLGDGQPQHF
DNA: TGCAGCATTACTCTGGGAGATGGGCAGCCCCAGCATTTT

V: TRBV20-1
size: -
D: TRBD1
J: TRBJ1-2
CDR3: CSAAGQGGFTF
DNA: TGCAGTGCCGCGGGACAGGGTGGCTTCACCTTC

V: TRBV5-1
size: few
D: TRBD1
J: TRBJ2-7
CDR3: CASSLAVGTGSYEQYF
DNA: TGCGCCAGCAGCTTGGCCGTCGGGACAGGCTCCTACGAGCAGTACTTC

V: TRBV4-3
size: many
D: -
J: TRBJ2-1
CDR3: CASSQGPLKSSYNEQFF
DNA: TGCGCCAGCAGCCAAGGTCCCCTGAAGAGCTCCTACAATGAGCAGTTCTTC

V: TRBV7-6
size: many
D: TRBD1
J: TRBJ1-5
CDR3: CASSLHGRGGYQPQHF
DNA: TGTGCCAGCAGCTTACACGGCCGAGGGGGCTATCAGCCCCAGCATTTT

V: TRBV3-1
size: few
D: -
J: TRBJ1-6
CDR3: CASSQVWLTKQDEVRSPLHF
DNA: TGTGCCAGCAGCCAAGTTTGGTTGACGAAACAGGATGAGGTTCGGTCACCCCTCCACTTT

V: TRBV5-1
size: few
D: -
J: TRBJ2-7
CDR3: CASSLEDTYYEQYF
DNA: TGCGCCAGCAGCTTGGAGGACACCTACTACGAGCAGTACTTC

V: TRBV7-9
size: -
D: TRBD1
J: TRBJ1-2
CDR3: CASSHHRGLGYTF
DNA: TGTGCCAGCAGCCACCACAGGGGGCTTGGCTACACCTTC

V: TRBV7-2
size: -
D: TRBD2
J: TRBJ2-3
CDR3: CASSFPSGGFTDTQYF
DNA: TGTGCCAGCAGCTTCCCTAGCGGGGGATTCACAGATACGCAGTATTTT

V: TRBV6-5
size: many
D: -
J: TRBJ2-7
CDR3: CASTRGGLVDEQYF
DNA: TGTGCCAGCACCAGGGGGGGCCTTGTGGACGAGCAGTACTTC